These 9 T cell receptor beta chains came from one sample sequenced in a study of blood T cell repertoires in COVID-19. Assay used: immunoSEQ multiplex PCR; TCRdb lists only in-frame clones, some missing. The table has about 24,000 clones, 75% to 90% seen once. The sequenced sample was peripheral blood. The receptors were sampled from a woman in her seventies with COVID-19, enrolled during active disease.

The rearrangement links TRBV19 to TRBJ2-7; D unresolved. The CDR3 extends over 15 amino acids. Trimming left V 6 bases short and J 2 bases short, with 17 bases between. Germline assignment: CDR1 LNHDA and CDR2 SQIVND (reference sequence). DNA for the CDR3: TGTGCCAGTAGCCTGAGACTGGTTGAAACCTACGAGCAGTACTTC. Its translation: CASSLRLVETYEQYF.

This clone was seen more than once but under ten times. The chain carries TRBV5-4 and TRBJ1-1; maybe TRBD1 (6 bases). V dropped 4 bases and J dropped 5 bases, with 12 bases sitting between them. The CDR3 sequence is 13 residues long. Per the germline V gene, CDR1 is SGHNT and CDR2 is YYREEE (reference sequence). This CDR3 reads CASSLDQGTEAFF. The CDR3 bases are TGTGCCAGCAGCCTAGACCAGGGGACTGAAGCTTTCTTT.

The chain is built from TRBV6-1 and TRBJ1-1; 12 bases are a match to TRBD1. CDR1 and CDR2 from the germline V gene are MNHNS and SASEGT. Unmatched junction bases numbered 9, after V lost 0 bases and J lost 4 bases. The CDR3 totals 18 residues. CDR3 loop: CASSEAGQGAGVLTEAFF. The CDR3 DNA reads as TGTGCCAGCAGTGAAGCGGGACAGGGGGCGGGGGTCCTCACTGAAGCTTTCTTT.

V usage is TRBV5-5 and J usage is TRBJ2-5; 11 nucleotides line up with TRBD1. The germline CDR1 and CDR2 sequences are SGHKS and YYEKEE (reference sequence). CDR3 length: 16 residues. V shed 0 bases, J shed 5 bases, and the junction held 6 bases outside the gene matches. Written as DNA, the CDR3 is TGTGCCAGCAGCTTGGGGACAGGGGGCACGGTGGAGACCCAGTACTTC. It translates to CASSLGTGGTVETQYF.

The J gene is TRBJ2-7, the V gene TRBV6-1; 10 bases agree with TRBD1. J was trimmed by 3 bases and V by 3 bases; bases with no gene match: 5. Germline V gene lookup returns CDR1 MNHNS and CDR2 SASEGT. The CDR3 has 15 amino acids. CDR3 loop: CASSEEGQGFYEQYF. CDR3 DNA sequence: TGTGCCAGCAGTGAGGAGGGACAGGGGTTCTACGAGCAGTACTTC.

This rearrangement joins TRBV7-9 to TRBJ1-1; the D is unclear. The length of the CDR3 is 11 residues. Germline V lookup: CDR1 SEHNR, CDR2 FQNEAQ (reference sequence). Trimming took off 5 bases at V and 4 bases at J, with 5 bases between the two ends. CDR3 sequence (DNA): TGTGCCAGCAGCAGAGTCACTGAAGCTTTCTTT. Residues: CASSRVTEAFF.

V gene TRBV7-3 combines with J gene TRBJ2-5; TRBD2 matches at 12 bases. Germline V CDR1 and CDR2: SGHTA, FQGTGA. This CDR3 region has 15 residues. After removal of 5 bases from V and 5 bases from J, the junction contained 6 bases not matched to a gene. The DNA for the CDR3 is TGTGCCAGCAGCAATACCGGGACTAGCGGGGAGACCCAGTACTTC. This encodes CASSNTGTSGETQYF.

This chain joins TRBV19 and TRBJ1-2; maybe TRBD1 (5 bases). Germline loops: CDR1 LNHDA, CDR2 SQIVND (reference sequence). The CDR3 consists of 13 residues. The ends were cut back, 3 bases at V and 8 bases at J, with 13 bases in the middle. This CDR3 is CASSIEQEEGYTF. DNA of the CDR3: TGTGCCAGTAGTATCGAACAGGAAGAGGGCTACACCTTC.

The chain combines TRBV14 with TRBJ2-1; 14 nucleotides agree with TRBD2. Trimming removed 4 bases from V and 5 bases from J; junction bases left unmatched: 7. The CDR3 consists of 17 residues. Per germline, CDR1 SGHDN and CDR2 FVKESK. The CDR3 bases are TGTGCCAGCAGCCCGGGGACTAGCGGGAGAAGGGACAATGAGCAGTTCTTC. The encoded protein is CASSPGTSGRRDNEQFF.